A selection of T cell receptor beta chains follows, all from one sample in a study of human T cells and chemical hapten exposure. TCRdb analysed the RACE reads with MiXCR anew, one entry per CDR3 protein. The table includes some 300,000 distinct CDR3 sequences, 4.5% to 5.5% detected once. The material sequenced was whole blood, taken in connection with sensitization to the hapten diphenylcyclopropenone (DPC). Receptors were obtained from a woman under 30 with alopecia areata. Some clones in this sample may be carry-over from other donors' samples. Both conserved end residues are part of each CDR3. A D gene is named only where the DNA matches it firmly. Clone size is shown for a subset of rows, as once, few, many or a class of expanded clone.

size,V,D,J,CDR3,DNA
.,TRBV29-1,.,TRBJ2-3,CSADPSTDTQYF,TGCAGCGCCGATCCTAGCACAGATACGCAGTATTTT
.,TRBV6-6,.,TRBJ1-1,CASSYRQAVLAEAFF,TGTGCCAGCAGTTACAGGCAGGCAGTTCTAGCTGAAGCTTTCTTT
.,TRBV6-2/TRBV6-3,.,TRBJ2-3,CASSYVDFTDTQYF,TGTGCCAGCAGTTACGTCGACTTCACAGATACGCAGTATTTT
few,TRBV4-2,.,TRBJ1-5,CASSQAPYSNQPQHF,TGTGCCAGCAGCCAAGCACCTTATAGCAATCAGCCCCAGCATTTT
.,TRBV11-1,.,TRBJ2-1,CASSFSAGNYNEQFF,TGTGCCAGCAGCTTTTCGGCGGGTAACTACAATGAGCAGTTCTTC
many,TRBV27,.,TRBJ1-2,CASHGYDSAGYTF,TGTGCCAGCCACGGGTATGACTCAGCTGGCTACACCTTC
many,TRBV7-9,.,TRBJ1-1,CASSYVGRGVNTEAFF,TGTGCCAGCAGCTACGTGGGAAGAGGGGTGAACACTGAAGCTTTCTTT
few,TRBV5-4,TRBD1,TRBJ2-7,CASSFDRAVGEQYF,TGTGCCAGCAGCTTCGACAGGGCGGTAGGGGAGCAGTACTTC
many,TRBV10-3,.,TRBJ2-1,CAISEGGSYNEQFF,TGTGCCATCAGTGAAGGGGGCTCCTACAATGAGCAGTTCTTC
.,TRBV9,TRBD2,TRBJ2-3,CASSQRRTSGTDTQYF,TGTGCCAGCAGCCAACGCCGGACTAGCGGCACAGATACGCAGTATTTT
many,TRBV6-5,.,TRBJ1-2,CASSYSRQDPDGYTF,TGTGCCAGCAGTTATTCTAGACAGGACCCAGATGGCTACACCTTC
few,TRBV7-9,TRBD1,TRBJ2-6,CASSFPGQISGANVLTF,TGTGCCAGCAGCTTCCCGGGACAGATATCTGGGGCCAACGTCCTGACTTTC
few,TRBV4-2,.,TRBJ2-7,CASSQASGRGSYEQYF,.
few,TRBV5-5,.,TRBJ2-7,CASSGQGSPEQYF,TGTGCCAGCAGCGGGCAGGGATCCCCCGAGCAGTACTTC
few,TRBV29-1,TRBD2,TRBJ2-5,CSVALGLARDGTQYF,TGCAGCGTGGCCCTGGGACTAGCGCGTGACGGGACCCAGTACTTC
.,TRBV7-2,TRBD1,TRBJ1-1,CASSPSWPGQERAAFF,TGTGCCAGCAGCCCAAGTTGGCCGGGACAGGAAAGAGCAGCTTTCTTT
many,TRBV5-8,.,TRBJ2-1,CASTMKGQVAYNEQFF,TGTGCCAGCACTATGAAGGGCCAGGTCGCCTACAATGAGCAGTTCTTC
few,TRBV14,TRBD1,TRBJ1-1,CASSLLTGGGVDTEAFF,TGTGCCAGCAGCCTTCTGACAGGGGGCGGTGTAGACACTGAAGCTTTCTTT
many,TRBV6-1,.,TRBJ2-3,CASSRTGEGDTQYF,TGTGCCAGCAGTAGGACGGGAGAAGGAGATACGCAGTATTTT
few,TRBV6-2/TRBV6-3,.,TRBJ2-2,CASRPPGRTNTGELFF,TGTGCCAGCAGGCCCCCGGGACGGACGAACACCGGGGAGCTGTTTTTT
many,TRBV6-6,.,TRBJ1-5,CASQHGPPFNQPQHF,TGTGCCAGCCAACATGGGCCGCCATTCAATCAGCCCCAGCATTTT
.,TRBV6-2/TRBV6-3,.,TRBJ2-3,CASSYSGKATVADTQYF,TGTGCCAGCAGTTACTCAGGGAAGGCAACAGTGGCAGATACGCAGTATTTT
many,TRBV29-1,.,TRBJ1-2,CSGDLAVYGYTF,TGCAGCGGCGACCTGGCAGTCTATGGCTACACCTTC
.,TRBV20-1,TRBD2,TRBJ2-7,CSARGLAGEYEQYF,TGCAGTGCTCGGGGACTAGCGGGGGAGTACGAGCAGTACTTC
many,TRBV7-2,.,TRBJ2-7,CASSPARDHEQYF,TGTGCCAGCAGCCCCGCACGTGACCACGAGCAGTACTTC
many,TRBV12-3/TRBV12-4,.,TRBJ2-5,CASSLPQGVGQETQYF,TGTGCCAGCAGCCTCCCACAGGGAGTTGGGCAAGAGACCCAGTACTTC
many,TRBV4-1,.,TRBJ2-3,CASSQTLGQDTQYF,TGCGCCAGCAGCCAGACCCTGGGTCAAGATACGCAGTATTTT
many,TRBV4-3,.,TRBJ1-1,CASSQESGLNTEAFF,TGCGCCAGCAGCCAAGAATCAGGCTTGAACACTGAAGCTTTCTTT
many,TRBV5-6,.,TRBJ1-2,CASSTTRYGYTF,TGTGCCAGCAGCACGACAAGATATGGCTACACCTTC
.,TRBV4-2,.,TRBJ2-5,CASSHPPGGQETQYF,TGTGCCAGCAGCCACCCCCCGGGCGGGCAAGAGACCCAGTACTTC
few,TRBV5-8,.,TRBJ2-7,CASSLVRAQYF,TGTGCCAGCAGCTTGGTTAGGGCCCAGTACTTC
many,TRBV7-2,.,TRBJ2-3,CASSLARGGGTDTQYF,TGTGCCAGCAGCTTAGCTAGGGGGGGAGGCACAGATACGCAGTATTTT
few,TRBV18,.,TRBJ2-7,CASSPPTGAYEQYF,TGTGCCAGCTCACCACCGACCGGGGCCTACGAGCAGTACTTC
many,TRBV20-1,TRBD1,TRBJ1-2,CAWTGNYGYTF,TGCGCCTGGACAGGGAACTATGGCTACACCTTC
few,TRBV12-3/TRBV12-4,.,TRBJ1-4,CASSSENEKLFF,TGTGCCAGCAGTTCTGAGAATGAAAAACTGTTTTTT
many,TRBV6-5,TRBD2,TRBJ2-5,CASSYRRGGGETQYF,TGTGCCAGCAGTTACCGGCGGGGGGGCGGTGAGACCCAGTACTTC
few,TRBV12-3/TRBV12-4,TRBD2,TRBJ2-5,CASSLLRRGGQETQYF,TGTGCCAGCAGCCTGCTCCGGCGGGGGGGGCAAGAGACCCAGTACTTC
many,TRBV12-5,.,TRBJ2-3,CASGPLTDTQYF,TGTGCTAGTGGTCCCCTCACAGATACGCAGTATTTT
many,TRBV24-1,.,TRBJ2-1,CATSDSTHSSSYNEQFF,TGTGCCACCAGTGACTCGACCCACTCGAGCTCCTACAATGAGCAGTTCTTC
.,TRBV11-3,.,TRBJ2-2,CATAPDGNTGELFF,TGTGCCACAGCTCCGGACGGGAACACCGGGGAGCTGTTTTTT
.,TRBV6-5,.,TRBJ1-1,CASSNGAEAFF,TGTGCCAGCAGTAACGGGGCGGAAGCTTTCTTT
.,TRBV7-9,TRBD1,TRBJ2-7,CASSIRDRGPGDEQYF,TGTGCCAGCAGCATCCGGGACAGGGGTCCTGGGGACGAGCAGTACTTC
.,TRBV2,.,TRBJ2-7,CASSGGRGSYEQYF,TGTGCCAGCAGTGGAGGCAGGGGCTCCTACGAGCAGTACTTC
many,TRBV29-1,.,TRBJ2-7,CSVEESMEERYF,TGCAGCGTTGAAGAAAGTATGGAAGAGAGGTACTTC
.,TRBV5-1,.,TRBJ2-5,CASSLDGYETQYF,TGCGCCAGCAGCTTGGATGGGTACGAGACCCAGTACTTC